The present T cell receptor (beta chain) was sequenced within a study of blood T cell repertoires in COVID-19. About the study: Nucleic acid was either cDNA or gDNA, and it came from T cells, B-cell-depleted T cells, or PBMCs.

How the authors handled the data: Reference gene primer amplification in the assay estimated nucleated cell counts. Some clones are missing from TCRdb's copy, which holds only in-frame ones; the method was immunoSEQ multiplex PCR. The V and J calls and clone size are taken from that table; D and trimming were inferred from the DNA. The data hold approximately 260,000 clones, with approximately 81% observed a single time. Residents of over 20 US areas, aged about 18 to 95 years, made up the participants. Assignments of participants to cohorts depended upon their own reported clinical history. Deletions cut 1 base from V and 6 bases from J, with 18 bases between. The CDR3 runs 16 residues. Looked up from germline, CDR1 is SGHDN and CDR2 is FVKESK.

The chain recombines TRBV14 with TRBJ1-1, with D possibly being TRBD1 (5 bases). Sequencing input: PBMCs or T cells enriched from blood (not recorded which). The TCR comes from a woman aged 45-60 years who had been exposed to COVID-19. The CDR3: CASSQVFSPGMSEAFF. Here the CDR3 DNA reads TGTGCCAGCAGCCAAGTATTTAGTCCAGGGATGTCTGAAGCTTTCTTT.